The source of this T cell receptor (beta chain) is a study of blood T cell repertoires in COVID-19. Whole-study context: PBMCs, B-cell-depleted T cells, or T cells provided the cDNA or gDNA that made up the material.

Measured with immunoSEQ multiplex PCR; TCRdb has only the in-frame clones, and not every one. The sample holds hundreds of thousands of clones, about 90% seen once. This clone was seen a handful of times. Participant age was roughly 18 to 95 years, and participants resided in roughly 25 US areas. Participant-given clinical history determined each cohort assignment. The CDR3 totals 15 residues. Looked up from germline, CDR1 is SEHNR and CDR2 is FQNEAQ (reference sequence). V trimming: 5 bases; J trimming: 0 bases; junction bases outside the gene matches: 5. The material sequenced was PBMCs or T cells enriched from blood (not recorded which). V usage is TRBV7-9 and J usage is TRBJ2-7, with 9 positions matching TRBD1. The origin of this receptor is a woman aged 45-65 years with acute COVID-19. Here the CDR3 DNA reads TGTGCCAGCAGCCTAGGGACAGGGCGCTCCTACGAGCAGTACTTC. Translated, it gives CASSLGTGRSYEQYF.